The present TCR beta chain was sequenced within a study of cytomegalovirus exposure and HLA in healthy donors listed by TCRdb under 2017. Context from the whole study: In an earlier analysis of roughly 590 of the donors, less than 350 Gb of sequence data and 90 million to 130 million unique TCR beta sequences from 180 million or so T cells were reported. An early release that covered 640 HLA-typed donors contained about 300 gigabases of sequencing data and about 84 million unique TCR sequences. The genetic ancestry cluster associated with self-reported Caucasian donors included approximately 85% of the approximately 400 genotyped donors. The study was designed to test whether signatures of past pathogen exposure could be identified by cataloging public T cell receptors. Using immunosequencing, the study profiled T cell repertoires from about 650 subjects and related those repertoires to cytomegalovirus serostatus. In addition to the first cohort of 666 subjects, a separate validation cohort of 120 different subjects was used. The study combined high-throughput TCR immunosequencing, statistical association of individual TCRs with disease status, and machine learning to predict cytomegalovirus infection status. In a later analysis, previously published TCR beta repertoires from several hundred donors were re-analyzed and high-resolution HLA genotyping was added so that TCR occurrence patterns could be studied. Rather than drawing on any new phenotypic data, the later analysis identified candidate immune exposures from TCR beta sequences and the way those sequences occurred across donors. An earlier analysis of approximately 580 of the donors used high-throughput TCR beta sequencing to judge whether each TCR beta V gene segment behaved as functional or pseudogenic. Donor age, sex, ethnicity and CMV serostatus were compiled alongside the repertoire data. In a later genetic analysis, genome-wide SNP genotypes for about 55% of the roughly 700 donors were used, and that subset was treated as a discovery cohort. Every discovery cohort repertoire had been produced on one sequencing platform. HLA typing covered class I and class II loci at four-digit resolution. The number of donors typed differed by locus, with roughly 620-640 for A, B, C, DRB1 and DQB1, 522 for DQA1, about 610 for DPA1, and 472 for DPB1. Because of strong linkage in the cohort, 4 to 6 DR-DQ haplotypes were treated as single units for association and clustering. Across around 400 genotyped donors of the cohort, an average of approximately 240,000 unique TCR beta nucleotide sequences per donor were sequenced, and 15% to 20% of those sequences were non-productive. Broader findings and caveats from the paper: A later analysis found that TCR association rates varied across HLA loci, with DRB1 alleles showing the most associated TCRs and HLA-C alleles the fewest. The authors suggested that the approach could potentially be generalized to other disease states and immunological phenotypes. A further reported finding was that TCR beta sequences accurately predicted the HLA-A and HLA-B alleles for most subjects in the first cohort. According to a later analysis, parvovirus B19, influenza, CMV and Epstein-Barr virus appeared linked to several top co-occurrence clusters. Correlated functional status among segregating V segments might reflect linkage disequilibrium, but an unknown experimental factor could not be ruled out. Compared with the approximately 720-donor mean, donors in an Asian-associated ancestry cluster had fewer N-insertions in productive TCRs, according to a later genetic analysis. A later genetic analysis associated a missense DCLRE1C variant with V-gene and J-gene trimming of TCR beta chains, and an independent cohort replicated the association. A few of the identified cytomegalovirus-associated TCR beta chains were confirmed in vitro to be specific for cytomegalovirus antigens. The 87-base-pair reads could not distinguish some IMGT-functional V segments, including TRBV6-2 and TRBV6-3, so those segments were excluded. The presence/absence analyses assumed that sequencing depth was roughly uniform across donors, and that assumption may not be true. CMV serostatus was the only immune exposure information available for the cohort. Most TCR sequences were seen in very few donors, while some public TCRs were found in many individuals. When HLA alleles, especially DR and DQ, strongly co-occurred, attributing TCR associations to individual alleles was difficult. Only TCR beta chains were sequenced in this cohort, and the absence of alpha or paired-chain data limited detectable features. In the study, around 150 TCR beta chains were listed as associated with cytomegalovirus. The classifier was reported to diagnose cytomegalovirus status with high specificity and sensitivity in both the original and validation cohorts. A cluster of highly shared sequence variants was judged likely to be a technical artifact of the sequencing pipeline. Because HLA typing was missing for some donors at each locus, association tests included only the typed subset. Because counts were too low, approximately 18 rarely observed V segments, including chromosome 9 orphons, were excluded from the earlier analysis of 500 to 700 of the donors. In a later analysis, HLA-associated TCR beta chains were found to be more clonally expanded and to have lower generation probabilities than equally common non-associated chains. A later analysis associated 16,951 TCR beta sequences with specific HLA alleles at a false discovery rate of 0.05. In an earlier analysis of about 600 of the donors, most TCR beta V segments appeared in productive rearrangements about 87% or about 30% of the time, broadly matching IMGT annotations. According to a later analysis, most CMV-associated TCR beta chains appeared to be HLA-restricted, and the HLA associations seemed to be driven largely by CMV exposure.

Details on this clone: Its antigen remains undetermined. Base qualities are not recorded, but no much larger clone differs from it by a single base.

The CDR3 sequence holds 15 residues, the cysteine and phenylalanine included. The CDR3 DNA has 45 bases and is translated from base 1. V lost 0 bases and J lost 1 base; the stretch between them is 10 bases long. Reading the germline V gene gives CDR1 ENHRY and CDR2 SYGVKD. The library was built by means of the immunoSEQ multiplex PCR assay. For the multiplex PCR, a mixture combining 60 forward primers for TCR Vbeta segments and 13 reverse primers for TCR Jbeta segments was used. A multiplex PCR assay on genomic DNA amplified the CDR3 region of rearranged TCR beta genes. On the Illumina HiSeq System, the amplified TCR beta libraries were sequenced as 87-base-pair reads. Turning to the authors' computational methods: A later analysis tallied around 82 million unique TCR beta chains across the 600 to 700 repertoires, and approximately 9.9 million of those chains were shared by two or more donors. Raw reads were error-corrected and collapsed into unique sequences by a nearest-neighbor algorithm in which closely related sequences were merged to remove PCR and sequencing errors. CDR3 sequences were aligned to IMGT reference sequences to assign V, D and J gene segments. Each retained sequence needed at least a six-nucleotide match to both a V gene segment and a J gene segment. Rearrangements were classified as productive when the CDR3 lacked stop codons and remained in frame with V and J, and all other rearrangements were classified as non-productive. Following IMGT convention, CDR3 was defined as the stretch from the second conserved V-encoded cysteine to the conserved J-encoded phenylalanine. In an earlier analysis of some 550 of the donors, sequences lacking an unambiguous match to a single V gene segment were excluded. An earlier analysis of 587 of the donors classified V segments as functional when productive rearrangements were above 56.7% and as segregating when the standard deviation between donors was above 5%. To diagnose cytomegalovirus status from the catalog of TCR beta chain sequences, a statistical classification framework was built. In a later analysis, V and J genes were assigned by comparing TCR nucleotide sequences against IMGT/GENE-DB human TR gene sequences. In a later analysis, CDR3 sequences and most-parsimonious VDJ recombination scenarios were assigned using the TCRdist pipeline. A later analysis defined each TCR beta chain by its CDR3 amino acid sequence plus V-gene family, and excluded reads lacking a unique V-gene family. A later analysis removed 550 to 700 highly shared, low-generation-probability nucleotide sequences to deal with suspected cross-contamination and a sequencing artifact. For each public chain, a later analysis derived a clonal expansion index from normalized ranks of inferred template counts within each repertoire. In a later analysis, generation probabilities were computed with a VDJ recombination model fitted to out-of-frame rearrangements, and the resulting probabilities were checked against IGoR. Hypergeometric tests were used in a later analysis to score TCR-TCR, TCR-HLA and TCR-CMV co-occurrence, with a repertoire-size bias correction applied to the TCR pairs. A later analysis estimated false discovery rates by permuting HLA or CMV assignments 20 times. In a later analysis, co-occurring TCRs were grouped using DBSCAN, and TCRdist sequence similarity was added for clustering within HLA-allele-positive subsets. Repertoires with fewer than 30,000 or more than 120,000 public chains, plus five repertoires with anomalous nucleotide sharing, were excluded from co-occurrence clustering. TCRdb's version of the immuneACCESS table is confined to in-frame rearrangements and falls short of the full clone set. An unresolved V gene accounts for under half of the shortfall where checked; the remainder is of unknown origin. V, J and clone size reflect that table, while D and trimming were determined from the DNA. This sample comprises 200,000 to 250,000 clones, over 75% of them detected only once. Clones ranked in the top ten supply 1.3% of the sample.

In total, 500 to 700 healthy bone marrow donors made up the cohort. All cohort members were sampled while nominally healthy, although unrecorded immune exposures were likely present. Of the roughly 630 cohort members, around 290 had a positive CMV serostatus and about 360 had a negative one, while no CMV serostatus was recorded for the donor. Every donor gave a peripheral blood sample, and the peripheral blood mononuclear cells from that sample were used for TCR beta sequencing. Genomic DNA was extracted from the blood cell samples with the Qiagen DNeasy Blood Extraction Kit. Recombination linked TRBV10-3 to TRBJ2-7; TRBD2 might be the D gene, on 6 matching bases. The sequenced material came from PBMCs. This receptor was obtained from a human donor in good health. DNA sequence: TGTGCCATCAGTGAGTCGGGGGGAGCTTCCTACGAGCAGTACTTC. Translated, it reads CAISESGGASYEQYF.